The clone carrying this T cell receptor beta chain was seen only a few times. The antigen is undetermined. The data derive from a study of shared clonotypes between healthy human individuals. The study's findings and limits: Sequencing depth was expected to affect clonotype sharing among donors. Blood was the only sampled material, and tissue repertoires likely differ.

Original methodology: Filtering differed, since immunoSEQ gave only junction sequences and no quality scores. Sequencing used immunoSEQ multiplex PCR; TCRdb keeps in-frame clones, though not all of them. Clonal size and the V and J genes are those of that table, whereas D and trimming came from the DNA. The table has about half a million clones, 60% to 80% seen once; the top ten hold 12%. This CDR3 spans 14 amino acids. From germline, CDR1 is SGHTA and CDR2 FQGTGA. V was pared by 5 bases and J by 4 bases, with 14 bases between. All donors qualified as healthy HIV-negative adults and had experienced no recent acute infections or vaccinations.

The V gene is TRBV7-3, the J gene TRBJ1-1; D gene uncertain. The sequence was obtained from a woman aged 40 to 50 in good health. Some clones in this sample may be carry-over from other donors' samples. What was sequenced was PBMCs. The CDR3 DNA sequence: TGTGCCAGCAGCCTCGGCCCGGCGGGCACTGAAGCTTTCTTT. Its translation: CASSLGPAGTEAFF.